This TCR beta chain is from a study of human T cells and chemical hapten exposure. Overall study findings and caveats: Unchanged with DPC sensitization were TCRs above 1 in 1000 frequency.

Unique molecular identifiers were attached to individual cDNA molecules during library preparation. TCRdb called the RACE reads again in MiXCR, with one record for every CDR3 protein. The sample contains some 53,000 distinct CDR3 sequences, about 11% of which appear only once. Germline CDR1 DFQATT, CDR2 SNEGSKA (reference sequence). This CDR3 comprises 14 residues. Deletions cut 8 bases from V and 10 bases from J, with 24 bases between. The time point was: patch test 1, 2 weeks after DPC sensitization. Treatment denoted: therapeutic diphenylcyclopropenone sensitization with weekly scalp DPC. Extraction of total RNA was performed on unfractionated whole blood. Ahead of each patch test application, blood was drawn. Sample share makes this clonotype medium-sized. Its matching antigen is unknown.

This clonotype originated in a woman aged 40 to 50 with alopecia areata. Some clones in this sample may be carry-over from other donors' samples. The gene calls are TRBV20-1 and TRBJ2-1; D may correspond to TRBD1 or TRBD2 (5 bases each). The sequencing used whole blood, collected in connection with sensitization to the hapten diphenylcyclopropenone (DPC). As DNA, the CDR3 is TGCAGTTCACCCCGGGACGTAGGTTTCGGGGAGCAGTTCTTC. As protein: CSSPRDVGFGEQFF.